This TCR beta chain was captured in a study of cytomegalovirus exposure and HLA in healthy donors (dated by TCRdb to the late 2010s). The study in broad terms: A later analysis indicated that the 120 or so validation repertoires were generated on the platform also employed for the roughly 650 repertoires of the first cohort. The study aimed to test whether cataloging public T cell receptors could reveal signatures of past pathogen exposure. A separate validation cohort of approximately 130 different subjects was used in addition to the approximately 610-subject first cohort. The study combined high-throughput TCR immunosequencing, statistical association of individual TCRs with disease status, and machine learning to predict cytomegalovirus infection status. Overall results and qualifications from the work: Cytomegalovirus status was reported to be diagnosed by the classifier with high specificity and sensitivity in both the original and validation cohorts. Most TCR sequences were seen in very few donors, while some public TCRs were found in many individuals. All 120 or so repertoires were used to score co-occurrence in the validation cohort in a later analysis, because that analysis had no HLA typing for the cohort. In the study, some 160 TCR beta chains were listed as associated with cytomegalovirus. According to the authors, the approach could potentially be generalized to other disease states and immunological phenotypes. In vitro tests confirmed that a few of the cytomegalovirus-associated TCR beta chains recognize cytomegalovirus antigens. A later analysis found that TCRs clustered in the first cohort also tended to co-occur in the 120 validation repertoires, with 90% to 95% of cluster scores above 0.

Libraries were built with the immunoSEQ multiplex PCR assay. The study's processing was this. A statistical classification framework was built for diagnosing cytomegalovirus status from the catalog of TCR beta chain sequences. This is the immuneACCESS table as TCRdb keeps it, with only in-frame sequences that have V and J called. A part of the clones is gone; compared with another copy, unresolved V genes explain less than half, and the rest is unexplained. V and J calls and clone size are those listed in that table; D and trimming were worked out from the DNA. The sample yields around 190,000 clones; 86% were counted once. The ten largest make up approximately 1.5% of the sample. Measured from the cysteine to the phenylalanine, the CDR3 is 15 residues long. The read is trimmed to its CDR3 DNA, 45 bases read in frame from base 1. Unmatched junction bases come to 8, with V trimmed by 6 bases and J by 5 bases. The germline V gene yields SNHLY for CDR1 and FYNNEI for CDR2.

Separate from the approximately 670-subject first cohort, the validation cohort of roughly 110 subjects was the group to which the donors belonged. A word on this clone: Its cognate antigen has yet to be identified. Base qualities were left out, and no much larger clone turns up one base away.

The material sequenced was PBMCs. The source is a woman under 30 in good health and CMV-seronegative. In this chain, TRBV2 is recombined with TRBJ2-5, with 11 bases aligning to TRBD2. The sequenced DNA: TGTGCCAGCAGCGAACTAGCGGGAGAATGGGAGACCCAGTACTTC. The encoded protein is CASSELAGEWETQYF.